Each of the 6 T cell receptor beta chains below was sequenced from the same sample in a study of T-cell memory formation after mild COVID-19. Each CDR3 protein gets one entry after TCRdb re-called the 5' RACE reads with MiXCR. The sample carries fewer than 650,000 distinct CDR3 sequences, about 22% recorded once. Specimen: PBMCs or a T cell subset sorted from them (not recorded which). These receptors all stem from an adult woman who had mild COVID-19 (a few samples of this study predate the infection). Cell type and time point are not known.

The V gene is TRBV11-2, the J gene TRBJ1-1; D gene unclear. Looked up from germline, CDR1 is SGHAT and CDR2 is FQNNGV. The CDR3 has 13 residues. The V gene lost 5 bases and the J gene lost 2 bases, with 9 bases spanning the gap. In nucleotides, the CDR3 is TGTGCCAGCAGCAAAATAGTTAACACTGAAGCTTTCTTT. Translating gives CASSKIVNTEAFF.

The chain couples TRBV7-8 to TRBJ2-3, with 12 bases fitting TRBD2. Germline lookup yields CDR1 SGHVS and CDR2 FQNEAQ. The J segment lost 2 bases and the V segment lost 0 bases, leaving 6 bases of the junction unmatched. This CDR3 comprises 18 residues. The CDR3 region has the DNA TGTGCCAGCAGCTTAGCGGCACTAGCGGGAGGTAACACAGATACGCAGTATTTT. Protein product: CASSLAALAGGNTDTQYF.

This chain connects TRBV4-2 to TRBJ2-7, with D perhaps TRBD2 (6 bases). The CDR3 is 14 residues long. Germline V gene data show CDR1 as LGHNA and CDR2 as YNFKEQ. V was trimmed by 4 bases and J by 2 bases, leaving 12 bases between them. As DNA, the CDR3 is TGTGCCAGCAGCCGCGGGACTGGGCCCTACGAGCAGTACTTC. This codes for CASSRGTGPYEQYF.

This rearrangement joins TRBV15 to TRBJ2-1; 11 bases agree with TRBD2. The CDR3 extends over 17 amino acids. Trimming took 0 bases from V and 9 from J; bases not matched to a gene: 10. CDR1 is LNHNV and CDR2 is YYDKDF in the germline V gene (reference sequence). The CDR3 coding sequence is TGTGCCACCAGCAGAGAAAGACTAGCGGGAATGAGGAGTGAGCAGTTCTTC. Protein product: CATSRERLAGMRSEQFF.

CDR3 in amino acids: CASNTQGSNTEAFF. CDR3 in DNA: TGTGCCAGCAACACACAGGGCTCGAACACTGAAGCTTTCTTT. The V gene is TRBV5-6, the J gene TRBJ1-1, with a weak D call TRBD1 (6 bases). Trimming stripped 6 bases from V and 1 base from J, with 13 bases between. The V gene's germline CDR1 is SGHDT and CDR2 YYEEEE. The CDR3 contains 14 residues. Full variable domain (remainder filled in from reference TRBV5-6 and TRBJ1-1): DAGVTQSPTHLIKTRGQQVTLRCSPKSGHDTVSWYQQALGQGPQFIFQYYEEEERQRGNFPDRFSGHQFPNYSSELNVNALLLGDSALYLCASNTQGSNTEAFFGQGTRLTVV.

V is TRBV2 and J is TRBJ1-6; TRBD1 is a possible D gene (6 bases). The CDR3 length is 14 residues. In germline, CDR1 is SNHLY, CDR2 FYNNEI. Trimming shortened V by 5 bases and J by 10 bases, and 15 bases separated the two germline ends. Here the CDR3 DNA reads TGTGCCAGCAGTCTACAGGGAGTAGGATCACCCCTCCACTTT. Amino acid sequence: CASSLQGVGSPLHF.